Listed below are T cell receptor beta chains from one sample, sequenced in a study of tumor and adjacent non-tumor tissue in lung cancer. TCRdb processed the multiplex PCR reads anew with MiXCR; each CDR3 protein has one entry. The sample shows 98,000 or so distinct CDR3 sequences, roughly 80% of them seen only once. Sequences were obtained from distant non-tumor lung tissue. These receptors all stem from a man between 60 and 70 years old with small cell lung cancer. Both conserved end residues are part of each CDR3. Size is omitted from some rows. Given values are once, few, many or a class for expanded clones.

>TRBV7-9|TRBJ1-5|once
CARNSSKPQHF
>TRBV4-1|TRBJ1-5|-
CASSQGMSQPHDF
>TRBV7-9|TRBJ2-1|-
CASWRFLAGTYNEQFF
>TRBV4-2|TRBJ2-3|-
CASQVQQGGWTDTQYF
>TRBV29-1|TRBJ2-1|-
CGGAPLRGYYNERFF
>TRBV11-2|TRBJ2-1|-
CARSLEAGLVEQSF
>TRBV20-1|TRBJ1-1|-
CSARDLYKGGGGNSEAFF
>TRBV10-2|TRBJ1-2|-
CASSDSRDNGYIF
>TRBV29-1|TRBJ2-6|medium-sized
CSADISGANVLTF
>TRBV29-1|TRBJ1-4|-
CSAWSWCVEKLFF
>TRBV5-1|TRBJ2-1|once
CASATQAGDYNKQFF
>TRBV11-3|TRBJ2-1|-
CASSFVLGGEQFF
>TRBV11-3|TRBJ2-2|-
CASYRHRGASGELFF
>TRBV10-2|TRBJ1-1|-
CASRDMEVNTEAFF
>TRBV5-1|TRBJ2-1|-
CASGLESNWHNEQFF
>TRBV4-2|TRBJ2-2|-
CASSRLAGDTWELFF
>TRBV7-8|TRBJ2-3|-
CASSSTGTGHLITDTQYF
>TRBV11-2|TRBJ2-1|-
CASTLEATGEGRNEQFF
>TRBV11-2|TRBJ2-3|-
CASSLESTSGGAYTDTQYF
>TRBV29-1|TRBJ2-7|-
CSVEVSGAHPGKQNF
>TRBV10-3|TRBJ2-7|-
CAISDPGRGKKSYEHYF
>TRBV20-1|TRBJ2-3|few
CRAFKRTSGFTDTQYF
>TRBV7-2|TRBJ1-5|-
CASSAQTGAGQPQHF
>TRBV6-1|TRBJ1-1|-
CASSGGTTRSGSTGAFF
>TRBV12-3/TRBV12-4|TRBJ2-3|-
CACSRTSGSFTDTQFF
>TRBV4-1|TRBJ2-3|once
CASSLKGGLGGGWYRQYF
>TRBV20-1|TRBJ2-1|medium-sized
CKGGSSLGEQFF
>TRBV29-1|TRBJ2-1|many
CSVAGREGRANEQFF
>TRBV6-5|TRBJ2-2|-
CASSYSNSGTGELFF
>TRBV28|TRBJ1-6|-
CASIETGVNSPLHF
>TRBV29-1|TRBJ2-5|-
CSANQGQGNQEIQYF
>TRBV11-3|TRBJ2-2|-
CASSLTTGVVTRELFF
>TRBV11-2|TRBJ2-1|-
CASSLLARGLNEHFF
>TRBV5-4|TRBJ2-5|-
CASCLTSGEGDQYF
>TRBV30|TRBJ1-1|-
CSWIQRGNEAFF
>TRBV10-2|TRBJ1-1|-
CVSRDREGDTEAFF